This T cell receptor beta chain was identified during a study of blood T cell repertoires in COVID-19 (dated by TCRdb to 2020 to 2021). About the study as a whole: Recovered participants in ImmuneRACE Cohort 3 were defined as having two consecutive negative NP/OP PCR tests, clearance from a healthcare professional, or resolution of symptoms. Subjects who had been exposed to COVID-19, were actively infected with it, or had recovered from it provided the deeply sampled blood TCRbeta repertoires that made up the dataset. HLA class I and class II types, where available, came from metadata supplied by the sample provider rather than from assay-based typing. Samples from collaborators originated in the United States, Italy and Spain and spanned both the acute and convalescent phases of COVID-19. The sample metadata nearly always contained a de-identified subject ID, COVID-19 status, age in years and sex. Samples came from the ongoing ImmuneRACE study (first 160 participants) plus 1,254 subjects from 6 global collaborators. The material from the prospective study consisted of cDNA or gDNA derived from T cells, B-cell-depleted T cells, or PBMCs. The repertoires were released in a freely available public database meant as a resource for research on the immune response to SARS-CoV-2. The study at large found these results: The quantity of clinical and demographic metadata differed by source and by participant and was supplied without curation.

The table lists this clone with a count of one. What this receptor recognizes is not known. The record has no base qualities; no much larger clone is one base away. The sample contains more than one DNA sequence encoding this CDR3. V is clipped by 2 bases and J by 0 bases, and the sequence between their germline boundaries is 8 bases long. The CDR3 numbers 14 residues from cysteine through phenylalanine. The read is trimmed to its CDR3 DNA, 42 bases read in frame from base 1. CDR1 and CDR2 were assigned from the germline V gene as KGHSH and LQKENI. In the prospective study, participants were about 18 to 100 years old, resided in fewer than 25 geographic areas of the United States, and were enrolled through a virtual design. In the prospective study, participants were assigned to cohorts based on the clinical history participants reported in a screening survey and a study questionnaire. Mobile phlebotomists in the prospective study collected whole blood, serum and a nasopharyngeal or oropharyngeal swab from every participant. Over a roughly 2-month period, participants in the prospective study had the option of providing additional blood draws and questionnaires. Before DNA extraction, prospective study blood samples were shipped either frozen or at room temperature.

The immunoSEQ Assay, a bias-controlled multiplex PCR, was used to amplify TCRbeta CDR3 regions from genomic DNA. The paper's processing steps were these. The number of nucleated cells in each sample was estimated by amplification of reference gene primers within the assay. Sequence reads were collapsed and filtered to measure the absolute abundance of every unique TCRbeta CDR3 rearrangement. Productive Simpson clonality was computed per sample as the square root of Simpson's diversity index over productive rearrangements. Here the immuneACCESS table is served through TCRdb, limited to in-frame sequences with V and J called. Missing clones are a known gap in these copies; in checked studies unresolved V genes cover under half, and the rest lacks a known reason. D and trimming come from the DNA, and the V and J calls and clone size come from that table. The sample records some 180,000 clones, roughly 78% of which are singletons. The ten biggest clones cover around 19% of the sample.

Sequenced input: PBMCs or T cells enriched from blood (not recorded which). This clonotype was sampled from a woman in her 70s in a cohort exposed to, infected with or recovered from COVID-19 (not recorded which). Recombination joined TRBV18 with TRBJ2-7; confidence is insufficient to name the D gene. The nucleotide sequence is TGTGCCAGCTCACCAAACTCTCTCTCCTACGAGCAGTACTTC. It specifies CASSPNSLSYEQYF.